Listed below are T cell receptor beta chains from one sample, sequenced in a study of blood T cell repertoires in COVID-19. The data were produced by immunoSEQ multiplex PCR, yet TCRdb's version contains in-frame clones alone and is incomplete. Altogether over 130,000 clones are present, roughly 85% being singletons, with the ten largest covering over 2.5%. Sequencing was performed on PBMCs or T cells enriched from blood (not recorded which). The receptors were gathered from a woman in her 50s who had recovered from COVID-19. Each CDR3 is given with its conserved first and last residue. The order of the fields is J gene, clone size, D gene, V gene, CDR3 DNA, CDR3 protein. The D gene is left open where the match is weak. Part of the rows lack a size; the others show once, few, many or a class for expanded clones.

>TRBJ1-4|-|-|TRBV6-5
TGTGCCAGCAGCCCCCCAAGCGAAAAACTGTTTTTT
CASSPPSEKLFF
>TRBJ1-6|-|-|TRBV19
TGTGCCAGTAGTATAGAGGAGAAGGCCAATTCACCCCTCCACTTT
CASSIEEKANSPLHF
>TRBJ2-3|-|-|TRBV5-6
TGTGCCAGCAGCTTTGGGAGGCTTAGCACAGATACGCAGTATTTT
CASSFGRLSTDTQYF
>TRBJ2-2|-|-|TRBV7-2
TGTGCCAGCAGCTTTAGGACTACCACCGGGGAGCTGTTTTTT
CASSFRTTTGELFF
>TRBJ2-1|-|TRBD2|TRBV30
TGTACCGGGACTAGCGGTTACAATGAGCAGTTCTTC
CTGTSGYNEQFF
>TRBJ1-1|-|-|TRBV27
TGTGCCACCCGCGATCCGAACACTGAAGCTTTCTTT
CATRDPNTEAFF
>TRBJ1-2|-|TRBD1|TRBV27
TGTGCCAGCAGTTTAACAGGGGCCGGCTACACCTTC
CASSLTGAGYTF
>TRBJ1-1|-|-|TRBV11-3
TGTGCCAGCAGCTTAGAAGGACGGGAAAGCGCTCAGAACACTGAAGCTTTCTTT
CASSLEGRESAQNTEAFF
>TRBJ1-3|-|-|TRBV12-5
TGTGCTAGTGGTCGGGGGGCAGGTGGAAACACCATATATTTT
CASGRGAGGNTIYF
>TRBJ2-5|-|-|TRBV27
TGTGCCAGCAGATTCCAGGGCGAGGAGACCCAGTACTTC
CASRFQGEETQYF
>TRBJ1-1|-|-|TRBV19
TGTGCCAGTAGTATACAGGGGATTGGGGAGAACACTGAAGCTTTCTTT
CASSIQGIGENTEAFF
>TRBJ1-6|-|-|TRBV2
TGTGCCAGCAGTGAAGCGCTCGGGAGCGTCCTCCACTTT
CASSEALGSVLHF
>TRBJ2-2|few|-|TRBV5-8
TGTGCCAGCCCCTCGAGGCTAAACACCGGGGAGCTGTTTTTT
CASPSRLNTGELFF
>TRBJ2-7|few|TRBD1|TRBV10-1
TGCGCCAGCAGTGAGGGCAGGGGGAGCTCCTACGAGCAGTACTTC
CASSEGRGSSYEQYF
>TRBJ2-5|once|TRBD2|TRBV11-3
TGTGCCAGCAGCTTACAGCGGGGGACCCAAGAGACCCAGTACTTC
CASSLQRGTQETQYF
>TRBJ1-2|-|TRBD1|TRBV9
TGTGCCAGCAGCGCCAGCCCACAGGGGGCTTATGGCTACACCTTC
CASSASPQGAYGYTF
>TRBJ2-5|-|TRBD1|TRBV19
TGTGCCAGTAGTAATAACAGGGGGCCTCAAGAGACCCAGTACTTC
CASSNNRGPQETQYF
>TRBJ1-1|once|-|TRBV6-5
TGTGCCAGCAGTTTAAACGGACAGATCAACACTGAAGCTTTCTTT
CASSLNGQINTEAFF
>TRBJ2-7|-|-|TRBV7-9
TGTACCAGCAGCCCCGACAGGGACTCTCTTTCCTACGAGCAGTACTTC
CTSSPDRDSLSYEQYF
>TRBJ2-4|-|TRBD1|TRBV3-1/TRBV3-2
TGTGCCAGCAGCCAAGGGACCGGGACAGGGAATGCCATTCAGTACTTC
CASSQGTGTGNAIQYF
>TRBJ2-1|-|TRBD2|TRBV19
TGTGCCAGTAGTATGGGACTGACGCGTAGCGGGGGGAGTAATGAGCAGTTCTTC
CASSMGLTRSGGSNEQFF
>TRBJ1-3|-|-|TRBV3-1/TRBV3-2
TGTGCCAGCAGCCAAGCGGGCTCTGGAAACACCATATATTTT
CASSQAGSGNTIYF
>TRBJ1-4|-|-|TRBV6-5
TGTGCCAGCAGGGACCGGGGGGGTGGCGAAAAACTGTTTTTT
CASRDRGGGEKLFF
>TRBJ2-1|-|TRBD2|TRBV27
TGTGCCAGCAGTTTATCGGGTGGCGGGGGGGCATATGAGCAGTTCTTC
CASSLSGGGGAYEQFF
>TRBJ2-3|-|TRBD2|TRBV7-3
TGTGCCAGCAGCTGGGGTAGCGGGGGATTGATCATGGATACGCAGTATTTT
CASSWGSGGLIMDTQYF
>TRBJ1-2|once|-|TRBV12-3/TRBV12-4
TGTGCCAGCAGTTGGGCCGGGGAACGCTACACCTTC
CASSWAGERYTF
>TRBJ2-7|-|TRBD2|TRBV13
TGTGCCAGCAGCGAAGCGGGAGGGCTAGACGAGCAGTACTTC
CASSEAGGLDEQYF
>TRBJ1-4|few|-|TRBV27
TGTGCCAGCTCCACGGGAGGGTGGAATGAAAAACTGTTTTTT
CASSTGGWNEKLFF
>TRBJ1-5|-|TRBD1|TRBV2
TGTGCCAGCAGTACCTTCCGGACAGGTCTCTCTAGCAATCAGCCCCAGCATTTT
CASSTFRTGLSSNQPQHF
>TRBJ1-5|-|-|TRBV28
TGTGCCAGCAGAGGGAGGAATCAGCCCCAGCATTTT
CASRGRNQPQHF
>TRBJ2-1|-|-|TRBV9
TGTGCCAGCAATCTCTCCCCGAGCTCCTACAATGAGCAGTTCTTC
CASNLSPSSYNEQFF
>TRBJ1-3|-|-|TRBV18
TGTGCCAGCTCACCTAGGGGATCTGGAAACACCATATATTTT
CASSPRGSGNTIYF
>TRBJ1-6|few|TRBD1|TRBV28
TGTGCCAGCAGTCCCCTAACAGGGGGAATCATCTCACCCCTCCACTTT
CASSPLTGGIISPLHF
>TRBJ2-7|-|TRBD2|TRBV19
TGTGCCAGTAGTTTCGGGACTAGCGGGAGGATCGACGAGCAGTACTTC
CASSFGTSGRIDEQYF
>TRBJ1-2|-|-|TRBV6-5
TGTGCCAGCAATAACGGTGTGAGTGGCTACACCTTC
CASNNGVSGYTF
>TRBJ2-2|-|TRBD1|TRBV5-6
TGTGCCAGCAGCTGGCGACAGGGGGCCTTCGGGGAGCTGTTTTTT
CASSWRQGAFGELFF